This is a list of T cell receptor beta chains from one sample in a study of early stage breast cancer tumors. Clones were sequenced by immunoSEQ multiplex PCR, and TCRdb holds only the in-frame ones, with some missing. The sample carries around 40,000 clones, around 68% recorded once. Input material: blood. All receptors come from a person between 60 and 69 years old with breast cancer. The CDR3 runs from the conserved cysteine through the conserved F or W. Each record gives: V gene, clone size, J gene, D gene, CDR3 length, CDR3 protein, CDR3 DNA. A D gene is named only where the DNA matches it firmly. The size field is filled for only some rows; it gives once, few, many or a size class.

>TRBV5-1|.|TRBJ2-7|TRBD1|15
CASRQILGTAYEQYF
TGCGCCAGCAGACAAATACTAGGGACAGCCTACGAGCAGTACTTC
>TRBV27|.|TRBJ1-2|.|18
CASSFPHQPGVANYGYTF
TGTGCCAGCAGTTTCCCGCACCAACCAGGGGTGGCTAACTATGGCTACACCTTC
>TRBV5-5|.|TRBJ1-1|TRBD1|17
CASSSRDRVVGDTEAFF
TGTGCCAGCAGCTCCCGGGACAGGGTAGTAGGGGACACTGAAGCTTTCTTT
>TRBV5-1|.|TRBJ1-4|.|14
CASSLDGGYEKLFF
TGCGCCAGCAGCTTGGATGGCGGCTACGAAAAACTGTTTTTT
>TRBV7-9|.|TRBJ2-5|.|13
CASSLRDVQTQYF
TGTGCCAGCAGCCTAAGGGACGTACAGACCCAGTACTTC
>TRBV18|.|TRBJ2-7|TRBD1|13
CASSHRGTYEQYF
TGTGCCAGCTCACACAGGGGAACCTACGAGCAGTACTTC
>TRBV12-5|.|TRBJ1-6|.|13
CASGLSSNSPLHF
TGTGCTAGTGGTTTGTCGAGTAATTCACCCCTCCACTTT
>TRBV11-2|.|TRBJ1-1|.|15
CASSLVNGQNTEAFF
TGTGCCAGCAGCTTAGTGAACGGTCAGAACACTGAAGCTTTCTTT
>TRBV11-2|.|TRBJ2-3|.|15
CASSLEATPTDTQYF
TGTGCCAGCAGCTTAGAGGCAACCCCCACAGATACGCAGTATTTT
>TRBV28|.|TRBJ1-5|.|14
CASRLQGGNQPQHF
TGTGCCAGCAGACTACAGGGTGGCAATCAGCCCCAGCATTTT
>TRBV4-1|.|TRBJ1-5|.|17
CASSQGGTGRRNQPQHF
TGCGCCAGCAGCCAGGGGGGCACTGGGAGGAGGAATCAGCCCCAGCATTTT
>TRBV6-5|.|TRBJ2-1|.|16
CASSYSRLPIYNEQFF
TGTGCCAGCAGTTACTCCCGACTACCAATCTACAATGAGCAGTTCTTC
>TRBV6-1|few|TRBJ1-2|.|15
CASSGLVRLLRGYTF
TGTGCCAGCAGTGGGTTGGTCCGCCTCTTGCGTGGCTACACCTTC
>TRBV4-1|.|TRBJ2-1|TRBD2|16
CASSQQGRGSYNEQFF
TGCGCCAGCAGCCAACAAGGGCGGGGGTCCTACAATGAGCAGTTCTTC
>TRBV7-8|.|TRBJ1-6|TRBD1|15
CASSLVGTVLSPLHF
TGTGCCAGCAGCTTAGTGGGGACAGTACTCTCGCCCCTCCACTTT
>TRBV5-6|once|TRBJ2-5|.|13
CASSLVGKETQYF
TGTGCCAGCAGCTTGGTGGGTAAGGAGACCCAGTACTTC
>TRBV28|few|TRBJ1-1|.|14
CASTRGGMNTEAFF
TGTGCCAGCACCCGGGGGGGGATGAACACTGAAGCTTTCTTT
>TRBV11-3|once|TRBJ1-5|.|18
CASSLPTRTVSSNQPQHF
TGTGCCAGCAGCTTACCGACGAGGACAGTTTCCAGCAATCAGCCCCAGCATTTT
>TRBV5-1|.|TRBJ1-5|TRBD1|15
CASSLTGDSNQPQHF
TGCGCCAGCAGCTTGACAGGGGACTCCAATCAGCCCCAGCATTTT
>TRBV21-1|medium-sized|TRBJ1-1|.|14
CASSNGLPDTEAFF
TGTGCCAGCAGCAACGGACTCCCGGACACTGAAGCTTTCTTT
>TRBV6-5|once|TRBJ2-7|TRBD2|14
CASSYGAGAYEQYF
TGTGCCAGCAGTTACGGAGCGGGGGCTTACGAGCAGTACTTC
>TRBV9|.|TRBJ1-6|.|14
CASSVDFINSPLHF
TGTGCCAGCAGCGTAGACTTTATTAATTCACCCCTCCACTTT
>TRBV5-6|.|TRBJ1-2|TRBD1|14
CASSIWDREYGYTF
TGTGCCAGCAGCATCTGGGACAGGGAGTATGGCTACACCTTC
>TRBV5-4|.|TRBJ1-1|TRBD1|15
CASSRPDRGWTEAFF
TGTGCCAGCAGCCGACCCGACAGGGGATGGACTGAAGCTTTCTTT
>TRBV28|.|TRBJ1-5|.|12
CASSAQDQPQHF
TGTGCCAGCAGTGCCCAGGATCAGCCCCAGCATTTT
>TRBV4-1|.|TRBJ2-4|.|17
CASRAVLDAAAKNIQYF
TGCGCCAGCAGGGCGGTCTTGGATGCCGCGGCCAAAAACATTCAGTACTTC
>TRBV5-4|.|TRBJ2-3|TRBD1|16
CASSLSRGRGTDTQYF
TGTGCCAGCAGCTTAAGCAGGGGGCGCGGCACAGATACGCAGTATTTT
>TRBV12-2|.|TRBJ2-7|.|13
CASRLAGIHEQYF
TGTGCAAGTCGCTTAGCGGGGATCCACGAGCAGTACTTC
>TRBV5-1|.|TRBJ2-3|.|17
CASSLAGTPTGADTQYF
TGCGCCAGCAGCTTGGCCGGGACACCCACGGGGGCAGATACGCAGTATTTT
>TRBV7-2|.|TRBJ1-5|.|17
CASSLGQEIYSNQPQHF
TGTGCCAGCAGCTTAGGGCAGGAGATTTATAGCAATCAGCCCCAGCATTTT
>TRBV5-1|.|TRBJ2-7|.|15
CASRNQGYPSYEQYF
TGCGCCAGCCGGAATCAGGGCTACCCCTCCTACGAGCAGTACTTC
>TRBV28|.|TRBJ1-4|TRBD1|13
CASSYRGGGKLFF
TGTGCCAGCAGCTACAGGGGGGGTGGAAAACTGTTTTTT
>TRBV16|.|TRBJ2-7|.|13
CASSQPSGSRQYF
TGTGCCAGCAGCCAACCTTCAGGGTCCCGGCAGTACTTC
>TRBV7-9|.|TRBJ2-3|.|14
CASSPLEGADTQYF
TGTGCCAGCAGCCCACTGGAGGGGGCAGATACGCAGTATTTT
>TRBV28|.|TRBJ1-1|.|14
CASSLRGANTEAFF
TGTGCCAGCAGTTTACGGGGCGCGAACACTGAAGCTTTCTTT
>TRBV6-5|.|TRBJ2-7|.|15
CASSYLKGPGNEQYF
TGTGCCAGCAGTTACCTAAAAGGGCCGGGGAACGAGCAGTACTTC
>TRBV7-9|.|TRBJ1-3|.|15
CASSLQGSFGNTIYF
TGTGCCAGCAGCTTGCAGGGTTCGTTTGGAAACACCATATATTTT
>TRBV4-2|.|TRBJ1-5|.|14
CASSQVGGREPQHF
TGTGCCAGCAGCCAAGTTGGGGGGCGGGAGCCCCAGCATTTT
>TRBV7-2|.|TRBJ2-5|.|14
CASSLAPGRETQYF
TGTGCCAGCAGCTTAGCTCCGGGACGCGAGACCCAGTACTTC
>TRBV9|.|TRBJ2-1|TRBD2|13
CASSLRGENEQFF
TGTGCCAGCAGCCTCCGGGGGGAAAATGAGCAGTTCTTC
>TRBV25-1|.|TRBJ2-7|TRBD1|16
CASSLDGTGFTYEQYF
TGTGCCAGCAGCTTAGACGGGACAGGGTTCACCTACGAGCAGTACTTC
>TRBV6-5|few|TRBJ1-3|.|14
CASSYARDGNTIYF
TGTGCCAGCAGTTACGCGAGGGACGGAAACACCATATATTTT
>TRBV7-6|.|TRBJ1-5|TRBD1|16
CASSPGGTDLSQPQHF
TGTGCCAGCAGCCCTGGAGGGACAGATCTCAGTCAGCCCCAGCATTTT
>TRBV4-1|.|TRBJ1-5|.|14
CASSPVYGNQPQHF
TGCGCCAGCAGCCCCGTGTACGGCAATCAGCCCCAGCATTTT
>TRBV5-1|.|TRBJ2-2|.|15
CASSLAGANTGELFF
TGCGCCAGCAGCTTGGCCGGGGCGAACACCGGGGAGCTGTTTTTT
>TRBV7-2|.|TRBJ2-7|TRBD1|15
CASSLAGTGGYEQYF
TGTGCCAGCAGCTTAGCGGGGACAGGGGGCTACGAGCAGTACTTC
>TRBV5-1|.|TRBJ2-7|.|11
CASSSSYEQYF
TGCGCCAGCAGCTCCTCCTACGAGCAGTACTTC
>TRBV11-1|.|TRBJ2-2|.|15
CASSFTQVGAGELFF
TGTGCCAGCAGCTTTACCCAGGTCGGGGCCGGGGAGCTGTTTTTT
>TRBV6-1|.|TRBJ1-2|.|10
CASNWEGYTF
TGTGCCAGCAACTGGGAGGGCTACACCTTC
>TRBV7-9|.|TRBJ1-5|.|17
CASSLVGKGTSNQPQHF
TGTGCCAGCAGCTTAGTCGGAAAGGGGACAAGCAATCAGCCCCAGCATTTT
>TRBV28|.|TRBJ2-7|TRBD1|15
CASSKPGQGGYEQYF
TGTGCCAGCAGCAAACCGGGACAGGGGGGGTACGAGCAGTACTTC